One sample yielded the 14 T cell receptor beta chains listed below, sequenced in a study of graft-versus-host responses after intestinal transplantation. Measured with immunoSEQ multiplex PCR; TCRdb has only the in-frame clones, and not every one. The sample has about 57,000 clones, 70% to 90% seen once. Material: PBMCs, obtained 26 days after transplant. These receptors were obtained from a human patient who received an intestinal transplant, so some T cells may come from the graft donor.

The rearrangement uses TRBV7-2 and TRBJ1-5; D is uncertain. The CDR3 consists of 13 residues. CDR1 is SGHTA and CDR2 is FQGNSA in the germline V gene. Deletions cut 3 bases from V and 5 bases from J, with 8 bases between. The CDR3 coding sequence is TGTGCCAGCAGCTTGTGGGAGCATCAGCCCCAGCATTTT. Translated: CASSLWEHQPQHF.

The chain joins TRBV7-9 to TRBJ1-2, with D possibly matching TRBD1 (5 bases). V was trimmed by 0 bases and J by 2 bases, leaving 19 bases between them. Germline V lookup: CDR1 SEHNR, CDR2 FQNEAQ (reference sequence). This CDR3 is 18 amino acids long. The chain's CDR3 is CASSLALTIVDSNYGYTF. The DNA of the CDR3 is TGTGCCAGCAGCTTAGCATTAACTATTGTTGACAGCAACTATGGCTACACCTTC.

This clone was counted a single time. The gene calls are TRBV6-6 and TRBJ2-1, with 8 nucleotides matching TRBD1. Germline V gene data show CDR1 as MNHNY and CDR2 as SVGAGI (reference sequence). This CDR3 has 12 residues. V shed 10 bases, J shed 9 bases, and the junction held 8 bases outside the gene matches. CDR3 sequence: CAIGQGGGEQFF. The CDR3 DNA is TGTGCCATCGGACAGGGTGGGGGTGAGCAGTTCTTC.

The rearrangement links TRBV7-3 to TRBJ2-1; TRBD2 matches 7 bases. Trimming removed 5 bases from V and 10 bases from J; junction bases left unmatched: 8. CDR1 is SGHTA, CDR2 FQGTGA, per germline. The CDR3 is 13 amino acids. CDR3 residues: CASSMGAGPEQFF. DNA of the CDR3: TGTGCCAGCAGCATGGGAGCGGGGCCCGAGCAGTTCTTC.

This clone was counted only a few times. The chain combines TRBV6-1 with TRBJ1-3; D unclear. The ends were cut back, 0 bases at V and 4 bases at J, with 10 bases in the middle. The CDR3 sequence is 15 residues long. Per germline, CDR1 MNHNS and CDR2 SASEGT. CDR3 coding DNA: TGTGCCAGCAGTGAAGCTACGGGATCGGGAAACACCATATATTTT. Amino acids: CASSEATGSGNTIYF.

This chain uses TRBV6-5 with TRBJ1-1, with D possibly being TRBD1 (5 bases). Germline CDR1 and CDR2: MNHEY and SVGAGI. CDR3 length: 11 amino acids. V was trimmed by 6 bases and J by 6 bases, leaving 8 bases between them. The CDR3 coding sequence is TGTGCCAGCAGGCAGGGTCCTGAAGCTTTCTTT. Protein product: CASRQGPEAFF.

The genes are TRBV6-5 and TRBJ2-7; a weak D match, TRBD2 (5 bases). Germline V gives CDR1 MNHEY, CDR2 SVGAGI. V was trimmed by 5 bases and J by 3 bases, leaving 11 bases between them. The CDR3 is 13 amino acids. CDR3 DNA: TGTGCCAGCAGTCGGGGAATATACTACGAGCAGTACTTC. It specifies CASSRGIYYEQYF.

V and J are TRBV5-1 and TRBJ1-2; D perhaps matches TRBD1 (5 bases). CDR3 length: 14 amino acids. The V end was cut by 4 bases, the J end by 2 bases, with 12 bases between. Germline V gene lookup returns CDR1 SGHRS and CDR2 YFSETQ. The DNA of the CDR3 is TGCGCCAGCAGCCCCCCAGGGTTGAACTATGGCTACACCTTC. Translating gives CASSPPGLNYGYTF.

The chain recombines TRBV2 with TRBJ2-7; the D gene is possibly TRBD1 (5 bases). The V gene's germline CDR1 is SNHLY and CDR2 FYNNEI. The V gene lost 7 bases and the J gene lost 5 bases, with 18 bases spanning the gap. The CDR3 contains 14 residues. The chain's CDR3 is CASNMPDRQNEQYF. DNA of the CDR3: TGTGCCAGCAATATGCCCGACAGACAGAACGAGCAGTACTTC. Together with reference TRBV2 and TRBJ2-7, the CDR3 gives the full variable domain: EPEVTQTPSHQVTQMGQEVILRCVPISNHLYFYWYRQILGQKVEFLVSFYNNEISEKSEIFDDQFSVERPDGSNFTLKIRSTKLEDSAMYFCASNMPDRQNEQYFGPGTRLTVT.

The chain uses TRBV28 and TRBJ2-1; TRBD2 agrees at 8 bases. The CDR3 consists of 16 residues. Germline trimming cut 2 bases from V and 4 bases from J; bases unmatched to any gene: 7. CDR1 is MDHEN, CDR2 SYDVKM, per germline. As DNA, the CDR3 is TGTGCCAGCAGTTTAAATGGCGGGGGGTCGTACAATGAGCAGTTCTTC. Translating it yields CASSLNGGGSYNEQFF. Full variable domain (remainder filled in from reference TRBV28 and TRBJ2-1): DVKVTQSSRYLVKRTGEKVFLECVQDMDHENMFWYRQDPGLGLRLIYFSYDVKMKEKGDIPEGYSVSREKKERFSLILESASTNQTSMYLCASSLNGGGSYNEQFFGPGTRLTVL.

The CDR3 protein is CASSQEFPSMNTGELFF. In DNA, the CDR3 is TGCGCCAGCAGCCAAGAGTTCCCGAGTATGAACACCGGGGAGCTGTTTTTT. This chain joins TRBV4-3 and TRBJ2-2; no reliable D call. Germline V gene sequence: CDR1 LGHNA, CDR2 YSLEER. The CDR3 sequence is 17 residues long. V lost 0 bases and J 1 base, leaving 12 bases between the germline ends.

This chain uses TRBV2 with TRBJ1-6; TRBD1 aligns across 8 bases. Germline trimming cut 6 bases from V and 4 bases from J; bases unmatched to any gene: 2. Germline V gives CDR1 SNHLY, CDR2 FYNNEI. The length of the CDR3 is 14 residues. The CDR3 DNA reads TGTGCCAGCAGGGGACAGGAGTATAATTCACCCCTCCACTTT. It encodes CASRGQEYNSPLHF.

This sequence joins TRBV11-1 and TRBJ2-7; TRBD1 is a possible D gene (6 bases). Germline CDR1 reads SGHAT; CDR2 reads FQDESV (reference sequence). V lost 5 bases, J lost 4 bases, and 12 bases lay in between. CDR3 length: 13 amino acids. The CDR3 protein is CASSPEQGYEQYV. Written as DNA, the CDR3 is TGTGCCAGCAGCCCCGAACAGGGATACGAGCAGTACGTC.

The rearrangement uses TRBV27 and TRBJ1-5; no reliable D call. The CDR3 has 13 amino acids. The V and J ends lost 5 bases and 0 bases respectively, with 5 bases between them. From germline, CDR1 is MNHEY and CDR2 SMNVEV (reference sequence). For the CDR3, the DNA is TGTGCCAGCAGTAACTATAGCAATCAGCCCCAGCATTTT. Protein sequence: CASSNYSNQPQHF.